The subject of this entry is one T cell receptor (beta chain). These data belong to a study of blood T cell repertoires in COVID-19. Overall study context: COVID-19 samples collected from the United States, Italy and Spain covered acute and convalescent phases. PBMCs, B-cell-depleted T cells, or T cells provided the cDNA or gDNA that made up the material.

Sequenced by immunoSEQ multiplex PCR; TCRdb stores in-frame clones only, minus some. The sample shows roughly 220,000 clones, about 85% of them seen only once. Germline CDR1 reads SEHNR; CDR2 reads FQNEAQ (reference sequence). CDR3 size: 14 residues. The V and J ends lost 1 base and 9 bases respectively, with 13 bases between them. This sequence originates from a man in his fifties who had recovered from COVID-19. The sample comprised peripheral blood. The V gene is TRBV7-9, the J gene TRBJ2-1; D not resolved. CDR3 nucleotides: TGTGCCAGCAGCTTAGAGCCCATTACCCTTGAGCAGTTCTTC. This gives the protein CASSLEPITLEQFF.